A single sample gave rise to the 18 T cell receptor beta chains below, sequenced in a study of beta chain features in type 1 diabetes. The investigators reverse transcribed all of the isolated RNA, so they sequenced expressed TCRB transcripts. Using immunoSEQ multiplex PCR, the repertoire was profiled, and TCRdb retains in-frame clones only, with some absent. This table holds roughly 140,000 clones, less than 9% found once. Specimen: central memory CD4+ T cells from blood. All receptors derive from a woman in her 30s in good health.

This clone was seen a few times. This chain joins TRBV10-3 and TRBJ2-2; 8 bases match TRBD1. Per germline, CDR1 ENHRY and CDR2 SYGVKD. This CDR3 has 15 residues. V was pared by 10 bases and J by 4 bases, with 11 bases of the junction left unmatched. The CDR3 bases are TGTGCCAGCACTAAACCGGACAGGGCCACCGGGGAGCTGTTTTTT. This translates into CASTKPDRATGELFF.

In its sample, this clone was seen many times. The chain has TRBV4-2 and TRBJ2-6, with a tentative D call TRBD2 (6 bases). CDR3 size: 17 residues. CDR1 LGHNA and CDR2 YNFKEQ come from the germline V gene. The V end lost 4 bases, the J end lost 2 bases, and 15 bases lay between the germline ends. CDR3 amino acids: CASSPQASAAGANVLTF. DNA for the CDR3: TGTGCCAGCAGCCCCCAGGCTAGCGCGGCTGGGGCCAACGTCCTGACTTTC.

This clone has a count of ten or more. This chain uses TRBV14 with TRBJ2-7; no definite D call. Germline CDR1 SGHDN, CDR2 FVKESK. Trimming stripped 1 base from V and 3 bases from J, with 4 bases between. CDR3 length: 12 residues. The CDR3 sequence is CASSQVVYEQYF. In DNA, the CDR3 is TGTGCCAGCAGCCAAGTCGTCTACGAGCAGTACTTC.

This clone was found a few times. The chain combines TRBV19 with TRBJ1-1; no firm D call. Germline CDR1 is LNHDA and CDR2 is SQIVND (reference sequence). The CDR3 spans 14 residues. V was clipped by 3 bases and J by 1 base, with 9 bases between them. This CDR3 is CASSMRGPNTEAFF. The CDR3 bases are TGTGCCAGTAGTATGCGGGGTCCGAACACTGAAGCTTTCTTT.

The table lists this clone with a few counts. This chain connects TRBV27 to TRBJ2-2, with 9 positions matching TRBD1. Germline loops: CDR1 MNHEY, CDR2 SMNVEV (reference sequence). J lost 5 bases, V lost 5 bases, and 9 bases had no gene match. This CDR3 is 16 amino acids long. The CDR3 reads CASSTSDRGVTGELFF. The DNA for the CDR3 is TGTGCCAGCAGTACTTCCGACAGGGGGGTTACCGGGGAGCTGTTTTTT.

CDR3 in amino acids: CASSLGTGRVETQYF. DNA of the CDR3: TGTGCCAGCAGCCTTGGGACAGGGAGGGTCGAGACCCAGTACTTC. The chain links TRBV21-1 to TRBJ2-5; the table's D call of TRBD1 was not tested on the DNA. TRBV21-1 corresponds to a pseudogene. The CDR3 has 15 residues.

This clone was seen at least ten times. The chain employs TRBV7-2 and TRBJ2-1, with 7 bases aligning to TRBD1. After removal of 3 bases from V and 9 bases from J, the junction contained 5 bases not matched to a gene. The germline V gene has CDR1 SGHTA and CDR2 FQGNSA. This CDR3 has 13 amino acids. CDR3 loop: CASSFDRAGEQFF. For the CDR3, the DNA is TGTGCCAGCAGCTTCGACAGGGCGGGTGAGCAGTTCTTC.

The chain has TRBV11-2 and TRBJ2-1; TRBD1 matches 9 bases. Germline CDR1 and CDR2: SGHAT and FQNNGV. V lost 4 bases to trimming and J lost 6 bases; unmatched junction nucleotides: 7. The CDR3 is made up of 15 amino acids. The CDR3 DNA sequence: TGTGCCAGCAGCTATACCGGGACAGGGACCAATGAGCAGTTCTTC. This sequence encodes CASSYTGTGTNEQFF.

V gene TRBV19 combines with J gene TRBJ2-5, with TRBD2 matching over 9 bases. The germline V gene has CDR1 LNHDA and CDR2 SQIVND (reference sequence). The CDR3 extends over 15 amino acids. The V gene end was trimmed by 1 base and the J gene end by 2 bases; junction bases not matched to a gene: 2. The CDR3 coding sequence is TGTGCCAGTAGTATAGGACTAGCGGCACAAGAGACCCAGTACTTC. This codes for CASSIGLAAQETQYF.

J is TRBJ2-3 and V is TRBV28; TRBD2 agrees at 9 bases. V shed 3 bases, J shed 5 bases, and the junction held 6 bases outside the gene matches. The V gene's germline CDR1 is MDHEN and CDR2 SYDVKM. The CDR3 loop spans 15 amino acids. Here the CDR3 DNA reads TGTGCCAGCAGTTTGGGCGGGAGGGGGATAGATACGCAGTATTTT. Its protein product is CASSLGGRGIDTQYF. The full variable domain, its missing parts supplied by reference TRBV28 and TRBJ2-3, is DVKVTQSSRYLVKRTGEKVFLECVQDMDHENMFWYRQDPGLGLRLIYFSYDVKMKEKGDIPEGYSVSREKKERFSLILESASTNQTSMYLCASSLGGRGIDTQYFGPGTRLTVL.

This rearrangement joins TRBV19 to TRBJ2-7; perhaps TRBD2 as D (5 bases). The CDR3 contains 14 residues. Trimming removed 1 base from V and 1 base from J, with 8 bases in between. Germline V gene data show CDR1 as LNHDA and CDR2 as SQIVND (reference sequence). The CDR3 nucleotides read TGTGCCAGTAGTATAGCCGAGCGGTCCTACGAGCAGTACTTC. Amino acids: CASSIAERSYEQYF.

This clone was seen ten or more times. This sequence joins TRBV28 and TRBJ2-2; TRBD2 aligns across 8 bases. The CDR3 loop spans 16 amino acids. Trimming removed 4 bases from V and 0 bases from J; junction bases left unmatched: 4. Germline V lookup: CDR1 MDHEN, CDR2 SYDVKM. The DNA for the CDR3 is TGTGCCAGCAGTTACCCGGGAGGGGCGAACACCGGGGAGCTGTTTTTT. The encoded protein is CASSYPGGANTGELFF.

V usage is TRBV7-2 and J usage is TRBJ2-1; TRBD1 is a possible D gene (6 bases). The CDR3 runs to 16 residues. The germline V gene has CDR1 SGHTA and CDR2 FQGNSA. Trimming shortened V by 5 bases and J by 3 bases, and 17 bases separated the two germline ends. The CDR3 nucleotides are TGTGCCAGCAGCCCAATCCGGGACAAGTTCTACAATGAGCAGTTCTTC. Translation: CASSPIRDKFYNEQFF.

Only a few counts were recorded for this clone. V gene TRBV5-1 combines with J gene TRBJ1-1; D remains unclear. The CDR3 loop spans 15 amino acids. V dropped 4 bases and J dropped 1 base, with 14 bases sitting between them. Per the germline V gene, CDR1 is SGHRS and CDR2 is YFSETQ. CDR3 sequence reads: CASSPSGGGNTEAFF. DNA of the CDR3: TGCGCCAGCAGCCCCTCGGGAGGCGGGAACACTGAAGCTTTCTTT.

The chain is built from TRBV1 and TRBJ2-7; the D segment call TRBD1 is taken from the table without a DNA check. TRBV1 is a pseudogene segment. The CDR3 has 15 residues. The CDR3 spells CTSSQEDRGADEQYF. The CDR3 DNA follows: TGCACCAGCAGCCAGGAGGACAGGGGGGCGGACGAGCAGTACTTC.

This clone was recorded a few times. The genes are TRBV25-1 and TRBJ2-1; no clear D gene. The germline V and J ends were trimmed by 4 bases and 7 bases, with 14 bases remaining between them. The CDR3 runs 14 residues. Germline lookup yields CDR1 MGHDK and CDR2 SYGVNS. CDR3 sequence reads: CASSAPGVRNEQFF. The CDR3 DNA is TGTGCCAGCAGTGCTCCAGGCGTGCGAAATGAGCAGTTCTTC.

This clone was counted a few times. This rearrangement joins TRBV18 to TRBJ1-2; TRBD1 agrees at 12 bases. Germline V gene lookup returns CDR1 KGHSH and CDR2 LQKENI. The V segment lost 0 bases and the J segment 7 bases; nucleotides outside the gene matches: 15. The CDR3 totals 19 residues. CDR3: CASSPPHGTGGAGFGGYTF. CDR3 coding DNA: TGTGCCAGCTCACCACCTCACGGGACAGGGGGCGCTGGCTTCGGTGGCTACACCTTC.

This clone has just a few counts. The V call is TRBV5-1, the J call TRBJ2-1; D call uncertain. The CDR3 totals 17 residues. CDR1 SGHRS and CDR2 YFSETQ come from the germline V gene. With 1 base removed from V and 3 bases from J, the gap between germline ends came to 17 bases. The DNA of the CDR3 is TGCGCCAGCAGCTTGTATGAGGTGGGTAAACGCTACAATGAGCAGTTCTTC. Protein: CASSLYEVGKRYNEQFF.